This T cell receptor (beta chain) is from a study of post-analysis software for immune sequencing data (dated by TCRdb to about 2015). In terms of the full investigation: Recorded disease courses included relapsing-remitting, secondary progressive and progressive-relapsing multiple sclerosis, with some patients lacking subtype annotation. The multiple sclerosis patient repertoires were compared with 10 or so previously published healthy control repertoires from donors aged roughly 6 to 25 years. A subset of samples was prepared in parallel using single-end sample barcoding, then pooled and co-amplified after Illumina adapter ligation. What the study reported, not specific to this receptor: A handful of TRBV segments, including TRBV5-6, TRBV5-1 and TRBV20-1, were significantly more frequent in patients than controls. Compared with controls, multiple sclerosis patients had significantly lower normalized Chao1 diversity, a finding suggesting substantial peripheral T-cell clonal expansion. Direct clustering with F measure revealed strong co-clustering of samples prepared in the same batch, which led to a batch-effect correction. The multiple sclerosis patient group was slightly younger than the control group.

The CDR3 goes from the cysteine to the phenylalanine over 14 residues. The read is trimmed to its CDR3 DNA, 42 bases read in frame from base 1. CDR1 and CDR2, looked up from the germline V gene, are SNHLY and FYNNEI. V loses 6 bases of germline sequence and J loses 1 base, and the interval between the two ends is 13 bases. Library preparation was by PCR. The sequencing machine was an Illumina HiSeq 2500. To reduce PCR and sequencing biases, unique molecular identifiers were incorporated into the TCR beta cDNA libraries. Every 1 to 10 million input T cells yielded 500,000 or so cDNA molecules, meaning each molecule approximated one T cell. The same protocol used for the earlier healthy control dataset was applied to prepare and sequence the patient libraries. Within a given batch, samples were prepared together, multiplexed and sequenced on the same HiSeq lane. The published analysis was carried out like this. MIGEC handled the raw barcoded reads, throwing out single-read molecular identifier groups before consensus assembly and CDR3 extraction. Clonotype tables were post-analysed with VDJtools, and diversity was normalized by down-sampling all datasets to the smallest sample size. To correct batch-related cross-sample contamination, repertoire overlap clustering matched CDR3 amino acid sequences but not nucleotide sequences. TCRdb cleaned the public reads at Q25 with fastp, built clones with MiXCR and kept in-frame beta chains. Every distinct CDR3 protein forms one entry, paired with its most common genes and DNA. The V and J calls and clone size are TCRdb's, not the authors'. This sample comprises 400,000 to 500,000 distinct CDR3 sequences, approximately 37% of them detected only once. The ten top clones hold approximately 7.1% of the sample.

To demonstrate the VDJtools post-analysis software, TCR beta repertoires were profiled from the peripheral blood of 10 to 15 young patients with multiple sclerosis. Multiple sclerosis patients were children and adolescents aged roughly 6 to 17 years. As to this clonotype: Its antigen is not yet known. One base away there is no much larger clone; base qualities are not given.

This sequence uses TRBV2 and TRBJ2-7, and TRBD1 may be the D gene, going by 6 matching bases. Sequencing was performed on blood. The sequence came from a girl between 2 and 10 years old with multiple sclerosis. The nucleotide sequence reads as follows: TGTGCCAGCAGGGCAGGGGTGGCTTCCTACGAGCAGTACTTC. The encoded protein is CASRAGVASYEQYF.